Detailed here is one T cell receptor beta chain. Its antigen remains undetermined. The record has no base qualities; no much larger clone is one base away. TCRbeta CDR3 regions were amplified from genomic DNA using the immunoSEQ Assay, a bias-controlled multiplex PCR. The original methods were these. Nucleated cell counts per sample were estimated from amplification of reference gene primers within the assay. Sequence reads were collapsed and filtered to measure the absolute abundance of every unique TCRbeta CDR3 rearrangement. Productive Simpson clonality was computed per sample as the square root of Simpson's diversity index over productive rearrangements. Entries here come from immuneACCESS through TCRdb and include only in-frame sequences with V and J called. Some clones fail to appear in such tables; in the studies checked, an unresolved V gene covers under half of the shortfall, and the cause of the remainder is unknown. V, J and clone size are taken as reported in that table, and D and trimming were inferred from the DNA itself. Here the sample has fewer than 180,000 clones; about 86% occur a single time. The leading ten clones occupy 2.5% to 4% of the sample.

The CDR3 numbers 12 residues from cysteine through phenylalanine. Only CDR3 DNA is held: 36 bases, read in frame from base 1. The germline V gene (reference sequence) provides CDR1 GTSNPN and CDR2 SVGIG. Trimming costs V 4 bases and J 4 bases, and their ends lie 10 bases apart. The data stem from a study of blood T cell repertoires in COVID-19 (dated by TCRdb to the early 2020s). Concerning the study at large: Collaborator samples came from the United States, Italy and Spain and covered acute and convalescent phases of COVID-19. Subjects who had been exposed to COVID-19, were actively infected with it, or had recovered from it provided the deeply sampled blood TCRbeta repertoires that made up the dataset. HLA class I and class II types, where available, came from metadata supplied by the sample provider rather than from assay-based typing. A freely available public database, intended as a resource for researchers studying the immune response to SARS-CoV-2, is where the repertoires were released. The material from the prospective study consisted of cDNA or gDNA derived from T cells, B-cell-depleted T cells, or PBMCs. Nearly every sample came with metadata listing a de-identified subject ID, COVID-19 status, age in years and sex. Samples were obtained from the ongoing ImmuneRACE study (first 160 participants) and from approximately 1,200 subjects provided by 6 global collaborators.

Beyond this particular receptor, the publication reports: The quantity of clinical and demographic metadata differed by source and by participant and was supplied without curation.

Each collaborating institution followed its own protocols to collect whole blood in K2EDTA tubes. For TCRbeta analysis, collaborator samples were shipped as frozen whole blood, as isolated PBMCs, or as DNA extracted from either sample type. Input material: peripheral blood. The chain was built from TRBV30 and TRBJ1-1, with TRBD1 tentatively as D gene (5 bases match). This TCR was recovered from a man between 65 and 85 years old with acute or convalescent COVID-19. The DNA is as follows: TGTGCCTGGACCCCGGGACTCACTGAAGCTTTCTTT. Translation gives CAWTPGLTEAFF.